Here is one TCR beta chain with its context. Its target antigen remains unknown. No base-level quality is on record; no much larger clone is a single base apart. The immunoSEQ Assay, a bias-controlled multiplex PCR, was used to amplify TCRbeta CDR3 regions from genomic DNA. Regarding the original processing steps: The number of nucleated cells in each sample was estimated by amplification of reference gene primers within the assay. To quantify the absolute abundance of each unique TCRbeta CDR3 rearrangement, sequence reads were collapsed and filtered. Productive Simpson clonality was computed per sample as the square root of Simpson's diversity index over productive rearrangements. TCRdb provides this immuneACCESS table in a form limited to in-frame rearrangements. Some clones are lacking; in checked studies, under half of them reflect an unresolved V gene, and why the rest are absent is not known. V, J and clone size reflect that table, while D and trimming were determined from the DNA. The sample includes a few hundred thousand clones, with about 90% observed a single time. The top ten hold approximately 6% of the sample.

V is pruned by 2 bases and J by 7 bases, leaving 2 bases of the junction without a gene match. CDR1 SGHTA and CDR2 FQGTGA were looked up in the germline V gene. Inclusive of the bounding cysteine and phenylalanine, the CDR3 is 14 residues long. The entry retains the CDR3 DNA only, 42 bases that are in frame from base 1. The entry originates in a study of blood T cell repertoires in COVID-19 (TCRdb year 2020). Looking at the study overall: Samples covering the acute and convalescent phases of COVID-19 were provided by collaborators in the United States, Italy and Spain. The repertoires were made available in a free public database intended to serve as a resource for research on the immune response to SARS-CoV-2. The samples were drawn from the first 160 participants of the ongoing ImmuneRACE study and from 1,200 or so subjects provided by 6 global collaborators. The material from the prospective study consisted of cDNA or gDNA derived from T cells, B-cell-depleted T cells, or PBMCs. The dataset comprised deeply sampled blood TCRbeta repertoires from subjects exposed to, actively infected with, or recovered from COVID-19. HLA class I and class II types, where available, came from metadata supplied by the sample provider rather than from assay-based typing. Sample metadata almost always included a de-identified subject ID, COVID-19 status, age in years and sex.

In the prospective study, participants were roughly 18 to 100 years old, resided in around 25 geographic areas of the United States, and were enrolled through a virtual design. Cohort assignment in the prospective study relied on participant-reported clinical history from a screening survey and a study questionnaire. For ImmuneRACE Cohort 3, a participant was defined as recovered based on two consecutive negative NP/OP PCR tests, clearance by a healthcare professional, or resolution of symptoms. In the prospective study, whole blood, serum and a nasopharyngeal or oropharyngeal swab were collected from each participant by mobile phlebotomists. Participants in the prospective study had the option to provide additional blood draws and questionnaires over a 2-month period. Before DNA extraction, prospective study blood samples were shipped either frozen or at room temperature. Study-wide conclusions, independent of this receptor: The quantity of clinical and demographic metadata differed by source and by participant and was supplied without curation.

Here the chain combines TRBV7-3 and TRBJ1-6; TRBD1 agrees with 7 junctional bases. This receptor was obtained from a woman under 40 who had recovered from COVID-19. Sequences were obtained from PBMCs or T cells enriched from blood (not recorded which). The CDR3 region reads CASSLEGQNSPLHF. The DNA sequence follows: TGTGCCAGCAGCTTAGAGGGACAGAATTCACCCCTCCACTTT.